This T cell receptor beta chain is from a study of blood T cell repertoires in COVID-19. For the study at large: COVID-19 samples, acute and convalescent, were from the United States, Italy and Spain.

CDR1 is SEHNR, CDR2 FQNEAQ, per germline (reference sequence). V lost 1 base to trimming and J lost 5 bases, with 9 bases between them. The CDR3 is 13 residues long. The table came from immunoSEQ multiplex PCR; TCRdb's copy has only in-frame clones and leaves some out. The data show some 150,000 clones, with roughly 84% seen just once and 1% to 1.2% held by the top ten. The chain couples TRBV7-9 to TRBJ2-7; D is unresolved. The specimen was peripheral blood. This TCR came from a man in his forties with acute or convalescent COVID-19. CDR3 region: CASSLVRENEQYF. The CDR3 DNA reads TGTGCCAGCAGCTTAGTTCGTGAGAACGAGCAGTACTTC.